Below, one T cell receptor beta chain is given with its context. The data derive from a study of blood T cell repertoires in COVID-19. CDR1 MDHEN and CDR2 SYDVKM come from the germline V gene. CDR3 length equals 15 residues. Trimming cost V 5 bases and J 4 bases, with 15 bases left between them. Assay used: immunoSEQ multiplex PCR; TCRdb lists only in-frame clones, some missing. This table holds approximately 150,000 clones, approximately 91% found once. The chain couples TRBV28 to TRBJ1-5; no reliable D call. The TCR was taken from a man aged 18-30 years with COVID-19, enrolled during active disease. Source material: peripheral blood. CDR3 in amino acids: CASSPRRVGNQPQHF. The CDR3 DNA is TGTGCCAGCAGTCCCCGGAGAGTAGGAAATCAGCCCCAGCATTTT.